This T cell receptor (beta chain) derives from a study of blood T cell repertoires in COVID-19. The CDR3 spans 15 residues. Germline V CDR1 and CDR2: LGHNA, YSLEER. Trimming removed 3 bases from V and 5 bases from J; junction bases left unmatched: 9. In this sample, this clone turned up once. TCRdb keeps only in-frame clones here, not all; method: immunoSEQ multiplex PCR. This sample carries around 140,000 clones, around 84% of them seen once, and the ten largest clones take 10%. The chain employs TRBV4-3 and TRBJ1-1, with 7 positions matching TRBD1. The sample was peripheral blood. The receptor was derived from a man in his sixties with active or convalescent COVID-19. In nucleotides, the CDR3 is TGCGCCAGCAGCCATCCGGGACAGATCGGTACTGAAGCTTTCTTT. Protein product: CASSHPGQIGTEAFF.